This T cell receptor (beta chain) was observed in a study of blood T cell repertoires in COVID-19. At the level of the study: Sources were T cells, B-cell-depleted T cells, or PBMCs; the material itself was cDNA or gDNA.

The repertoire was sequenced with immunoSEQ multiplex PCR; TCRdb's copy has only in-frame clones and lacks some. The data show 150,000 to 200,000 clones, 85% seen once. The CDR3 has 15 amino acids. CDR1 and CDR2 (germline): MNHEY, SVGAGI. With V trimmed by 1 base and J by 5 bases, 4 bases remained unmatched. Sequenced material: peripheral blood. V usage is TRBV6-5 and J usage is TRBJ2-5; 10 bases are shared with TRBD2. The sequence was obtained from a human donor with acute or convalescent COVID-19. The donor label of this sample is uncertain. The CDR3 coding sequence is TGTGCCAGCAGTTACTTAAGCGGGGGGGCCGAGACCCAGTACTTC. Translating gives CASSYLSGGAETQYF.